What follows are 26 T cell receptor beta chains derived from one specimen sequenced in a study of post-analysis software for immune sequencing data. Points from the study as a whole: About five TRBV segments occurring more often in patients than controls included TRBV5-6, TRBV5-1 and TRBV20-1.

Antigens for these TCRs are unknown. Included in the TCR beta cDNA libraries were unique molecular identifiers. Each CDR3 protein is one row after TCRdb ran MiXCR on the PCR reads. The profile shows some 700,000 distinct CDR3 sequences, around 64% of them singletons. The sample taken for sequencing was blood. Receptor source: a girl between 2 and 10 years old with multiple sclerosis.

This chain joins TRBV24-1 and TRBJ2-1; 7 bases match TRBD1. The CDR3 is 14 amino acids. Germline trimming cut 9 bases from V and 3 bases from J; bases unmatched to any gene: 7. Germline CDR1 KGHDR, CDR2 SFDVKD. The CDR3 bases are TGTGCCACCTCCTTCAGGGACAGCTACAATGAGCAGTTCTTC. Translation: CATSFRDSYNEQFF.

This rearrangement joins TRBV4-2 to TRBJ2-1; no firm D call. Germline lookup yields CDR1 LGHNA and CDR2 YNFKEQ. CDR3 length: 14 amino acids. The V and J ends lost 7 bases and 4 bases respectively, with 14 bases between them. The CDR3: CASTGWHGYNEQFF. The CDR3 DNA reads as TGTGCCAGCACGGGTTGGCATGGGTACAATGAGCAGTTCTTC.

This clonotype was counted between two and nine times. This chain joins TRBV2 and TRBJ2-3, with D perhaps assigned TRBD1 or TRBD2 (6 bases each). Trimming left V 6 bases short and J 2 bases short, with 12 bases between. The CDR3 loop spans 14 amino acids. In germline, CDR1 is SNHLY, CDR2 FYNNEI. The CDR3 here is CASRKGGITDTQYF. The CDR3, as DNA: TGTGCCAGCAGGAAGGGGGGAATCACAGATACGCAGTATTTT.

The gene calls are TRBV20-1 and TRBJ2-1, with TRBD2 identical over 12 bases. V was pared by 6 bases and J by 8 bases, with 8 bases of the junction left unmatched. CDR1 and CDR2 (germline): DFQATT, SNEGSKA (reference sequence). CDR3 size: 14 residues. The CDR3 DNA reads as TGCAGTGCAACCCTAGCGGGAGGGGGTTATGAGCAGTTCTTC. Translation: CSATLAGGGYEQFF.

The V and J genes are TRBV10-3 and TRBJ2-1; no definite D call. Germline CDR1 ENHRY, CDR2 SYGVKD. The V end lost 6 bases, the J end lost 5 bases, and 5 bases lay between the germline ends. CDR3 length: 11 residues. CDR3 sequence reads: CAIRENNEQFF. Written as DNA, the CDR3 is TGTGCCATCAGGGAAAACAATGAGCAGTTCTTC.

This sequence joins TRBV9 and TRBJ2-7; D is unclear. CDR1 is SGDLS, CDR2 YYNGEE, per germline. This CDR3 comprises 16 residues. V was pared by 1 base and J by 2 bases, with 16 bases between. In DNA, the CDR3 is TGTGCCAGCAGCGTAAATCCTCGACGTAAGACCTACGAGCAGTACTTC. Its translation is CASSVNPRRKTYEQYF.

This rearrangement joins TRBV7-9 to TRBJ1-2, with D possibly matching TRBD1 (5 bases). V was shortened by 5 bases and J by 8 bases, with 12 bases between the two germline ends. In germline, CDR1 is SEHNR, CDR2 FQNEAQ (reference sequence). CDR3 length: 12 amino acids. The CDR3 reads CASSVESGGYTF. Here the CDR3 DNA reads TGTGCCAGCAGCGTGGAATCAGGGGGCTACACCTTC.

This rearrangement joins TRBV20-1 to TRBJ2-3; TRBD2 aligns across 12 bases. The CDR3 consists of 14 residues. With 7 bases clipped from V and 3 bases from J, the junction kept 5 bases outside the gene matches. Germline V gene data show CDR1 as DFQATT and CDR2 as SNEGSKA (reference sequence). Here the CDR3 reads CSVSGLAGTDTQYF. In DNA form, the CDR3 reads TGCAGTGTTAGTGGACTAGCGGGGACAGATACGCAGTATTTT.

The V and J genes are TRBV5-1 and TRBJ1-5, with D tentatively TRBD1 (6 bases). Germline loops: CDR1 SGHRS, CDR2 YFSETQ. Trimming shortened V by 4 bases and J by 7 bases, and 9 bases separated the two germline ends. The CDR3 contains 12 residues. CDR3 DNA: TGCGCCAGCAGCCGGACAGAGCAGCCCCAGCATTTT. Translation gives CASSRTEQPQHF.

This clonotype has just a few counts. CDR3 in amino acids: CAWSVYMAPYEQYF. The CDR3 DNA is TGTGCCTGGAGTGTTTACATGGCCCCCTACGAGCAGTACTTC. V usage is TRBV30 and J usage is TRBJ2-7; D remains ambiguous. Looked up from germline, CDR1 is GTSNPN and CDR2 is SVGIG (reference sequence). The V end was cut by 0 bases, the J end by 2 bases, with 11 bases between. This CDR3 comprises 14 residues.

The table lists this clonotype with a few counts. V gene TRBV27 combines with J gene TRBJ1-5; D remains unclear. This CDR3 is 15 amino acids long. The V gene lost 3 bases and the J gene lost 3 bases, with 12 bases spanning the gap. Per the germline V gene, CDR1 is MNHEY and CDR2 is SMNVEV (reference sequence). Here the CDR3 reads CASSFGSGYNQPQHF. CDR3 DNA: TGTGCCAGCAGTTTTGGGTCGGGATACAATCAGCCCCAGCATTTT.

The CDR3 loop is CASSLVATPYEQYF. The CDR3, as DNA: TGCGCCAGCAGCTTGGTCGCGACCCCCTACGAGCAGTACTTC. The J gene is TRBJ2-7, the V gene TRBV5-1; no definite D call. The ends were cut back, 0 bases at V and 2 bases at J, with 9 bases in the middle. This CDR3 comprises 14 residues. The germline V gene has CDR1 SGHRS and CDR2 YFSETQ.

This clonotype was observed a handful of times. The chain employs TRBV29-1 and TRBJ2-5, with 10 positions matching TRBD2. The DNA end lines up better with TRBJ2-7; the J call may be wrong. Germline V gives CDR1 SQVTM, CDR2 ANQGSEA. This CDR3 contains 15 residues. The DNA for the CDR3 is TGCAGCGTTTCCCATAGCGGGAGGCTCTCCTACGAGCAGTACTTC. Translated: CSVSHSGRLSYEQYF.

The chain employs TRBV6-5 and TRBJ2-1; 7 bases are shared with TRBD1. The CDR3 has 16 amino acids. Germline-derived CDR1 and CDR2 are MNHEY and SVGAGI. The ends lost 6 bases at V and 0 bases at J; junction bases unmatched: 8. CDR3 loop: CASRLLAGGSYNEQFF. The DNA for the CDR3 is TGTGCCAGCAGGCTGCTTGCAGGGGGCTCCTACAATGAGCAGTTCTTC.

This clonotype was seen ten or more times. The J gene is TRBJ2-5, the V gene TRBV7-9; D possibly corresponds to TRBD1 (6 bases). The CDR3 runs 14 residues. V gave up 4 bases and J gave up 0 bases, with 9 bases separating them. Germline CDR1 is SEHNR and CDR2 is FQNEAQ (reference sequence). The CDR3 loop reads CASSSGQYQETQYF. For the CDR3, the DNA is TGTGCCAGCAGCTCTGGACAGTACCAAGAGACCCAGTACTTC.

Only one count was recorded for this clonotype. This sequence joins TRBV6-2 or TRBV6-3 and TRBJ2-3, with 9 bases identical to TRBD2. This CDR3 has 14 residues. V shed 0 bases, J shed 14 bases, and the junction held 9 bases outside the gene matches. Germline CDR1 reads MNHEY; CDR2 reads SVGEGT. The CDR3 loop reads CASSYSKDGTSPYF. DNA of the CDR3: TGTGCCAGCAGTTACTCGAAGGACGGGACTAGCCCGTATTTT.

The J gene is TRBJ2-2, the V gene TRBV5-1; D is perhaps TRBD1 (5 bases). V lost 2 bases to trimming and J lost 3 bases, with 8 bases between them. CDR1 is SGHRS, CDR2 YFSETQ, per germline. The CDR3 totals 14 residues. The CDR3 sequence: CASSFDRHTGELFF. Here the CDR3 DNA reads TGCGCCAGCAGCTTTGACAGACACACCGGGGAGCTGTTTTTT.

This clonotype was seen a handful of times. The chain uses TRBV12-3 or TRBV12-4 and TRBJ2-4; D is unclear. V dropped 6 bases and J dropped 1 base, with 10 bases sitting between them. The CDR3 covers 14 residues. The chain's CDR3 is CASRIGLAKNIQYF. CDR3 in DNA: TGTGCCAGCAGGATTGGATTGGCCAAAAACATTCAGTACTTC.

The genes are TRBV20-1 and TRBJ1-1, with D tentatively TRBD1 (5 bases). Deletions cut 6 bases from V and 8 bases from J, with 25 bases between. Per germline, CDR1 DFQATT and CDR2 SNEGSKA (reference sequence). The CDR3 sequence is 15 residues long. The CDR3 region has the DNA TGCAGTGCGACCCAGGGTATGGGTGGGTTAAGCGAAGCTTTCTTT. As protein: CSATQGMGGLSEAFF.

The V call is TRBV3-1, the J call TRBJ2-1; 10 bases map to TRBD1. From germline, CDR1 is LGHDT and CDR2 YNNKEL (reference sequence). This CDR3 region has 15 residues. Trimming cost V 3 bases and J 6 bases; bases outside gene matches: 5. DNA of the CDR3: TGTGCCAGCAGCCAGGGGACAGGGGAGGGCAATGAGCAGTTCTTC. As protein: CASSQGTGEGNEQFF.

V and J are TRBV27 and TRBJ2-1, with 12 bases fitting TRBD2. J was trimmed by 1 base and V by 5 bases; bases with no gene match: 12. The CDR3 runs 19 residues. In germline, CDR1 is MNHEY, CDR2 SMNVEV (reference sequence). DNA of the CDR3: TGTGCCAGCAGTACAACTAGCGGGGGGCCGGGTTTTTCCTACAATGAGCAGTTCTTC. Residues: CASSTTSGGPGFSYNEQFF.

The rearrangement links TRBV7-9 to TRBJ2-3, with D possibly being TRBD1 or TRBD2 (5 bases each). V was pared by 10 bases and J by 6 bases, with 20 bases between. The V gene's germline CDR1 is SEHNR and CDR2 FQNEAQ (reference sequence). The CDR3 has 14 amino acids. CDR3 protein: CATSRDGQGDTQYF. The CDR3 nucleotides are TGTGCCACCTCCCGGGACGGACAAGGCGATACGCAGTATTTT.

This sequence joins TRBV5-1 and TRBJ2-5; 12 positions match TRBD2. J lost 5 bases, V lost 4 bases, and 3 bases had no gene match. The CDR3 spans 14 residues. Germline V CDR1 and CDR2: SGHRS, YFSETQ. CDR3 DNA: TGCGCCAGCAGCCGGACTAGCGGGATGGAGACCCAGTACTTC. Translation gives CASSRTSGMETQYF.

The chain uses TRBV20-1 and TRBJ2-1; 7 bases match TRBD2. From germline, CDR1 is DFQATT and CDR2 SNEGSKA (reference sequence). The trim removed 0 bases at V and 9 bases at J, leaving 5 bases unmatched. This CDR3 is built from 13 residues. For the CDR3, the DNA is TGCAGTGCTAGAGATGGACTAGGTAGTGAGCAGTTCTTC. This sequence encodes CSARDGLGSEQFF.

V gene TRBV15 combines with J gene TRBJ2-1; 10 nucleotides align to TRBD1. The V gene's germline CDR1 is LNHNV and CDR2 YYDKDF (reference sequence). J lost 7 bases, V lost 1 base, and 4 bases had no gene match. The CDR3 extends over 15 amino acids. The DNA of the CDR3 is TGTGCCACCAGCAGAGTCATGGACAGGGGGAATGAGCAGTTCTTC. Translated: CATSRVMDRGNEQFF.

The V and J genes are TRBV12-3 or TRBV12-4 and TRBJ1-1, with D possibly matching TRBD1 (6 bases). The CDR3 runs to 13 residues. V lost 7 bases, J lost 6 bases, and 15 bases lay in between. As DNA, the CDR3 is TGTGCCAGCATGGTCCAGGGGATTCCTGAAGCTTTCTTT. Translated, it gives CASMVQGIPEAFF.